In this sample, the clone carrying this T cell receptor (beta chain) turned up many times. Its antigen remains unidentified. This specimen comes from a study of T cell repertoires in cytomegalovirus infection. As for the study in general: Signatures in public TCR beta sequences pointed to both CMV infection and matching HLA type. Study conclusions and caveats: What dominated the ex vivo response were HLA-C-restricted CMV-specific TCR beta clonotypes. The cumulative frequency of public TCR beta families distinguished individuals who carried CMV together with the relevant HLA.

Each CDR3 protein is one row after TCRdb ran MiXCR on the reads. The data show roughly 600,000 distinct CDR3 sequences, more than 20% seen once. With 5 bases removed from V and 4 bases from J, the gap between germline ends came to 8 bases. This CDR3 has 12 amino acids. Sequencing input: CD8+ T cells from PBMCs. The rearrangement uses TRBV12-3 or TRBV12-4 and TRBJ1-2; maybe TRBD1 (6 bases). The receptor's source is a human donor in good health (CMV status not recorded). Some clones in this sample may be carry-over from other donors' samples. The CDR3 loop is CASSGDTYGYTF. The CDR3, as DNA: TGTGCCAGCAGTGGGGACACCTATGGCTACACCTTC.